This TCR beta chain was observed in a study of blood T cells in healthy people across ages. Only a few counts were recorded for this clonotype. The use of a sample-barcoded 5' primer and a J-beta primer mix characterized a second PCR of about 6 to 12 cycles. MiXCR, run by TCRdb on the 5' RACE reads, gives a single entry per CDR3 protein. The table shows about 760,000 distinct CDR3 sequences, with roughly 25% occurring only once. The CDR3 has 12 amino acids. CDR1 and CDR2 from the germline V gene are SQVTM and ANQGSEA. V gave up 3 bases and J gave up 0 bases, with 5 bases separating them. These data were also filed under a second study, of T cells of mothers and their children.

Sequenced sample: blood. V and J are TRBV29-1 and TRBJ2-5; no reliable D call. This clonotype was obtained from a boy aged 5-17 years in good health. The CDR3 here is CSVEFYQETQYF. Written as DNA, the CDR3 is TGCAGCGTTGAGTTCTACCAAGAGACCCAGTACTTC. Full variable domain (rest looked up from reference TRBV29-1 and TRBJ2-5): SAVISQKPSRDICQRGTSLTIQCQVDSQVTMMFWYRQQPGQSLTLIATANQGSEATYESGFVIDKFPISRPNLTFSTLTVSNMSPEDSSIYLCSVEFYQETQYFGPGTRLLVL.